The next 30 T cell receptor beta chains were all read from a single sample in a study of blood T cell repertoires in COVID-19. The repertoire was sequenced with immunoSEQ multiplex PCR; TCRdb's copy has only in-frame clones and lacks some. The sample contains 200,000 to 250,000 clones, about 90% of which appear only once. The specimen sequenced was PBMCs or T cells enriched from blood (not recorded which). The receptors were gathered from a man aged 25-45 years who had recovered from COVID-19.

The V call is TRBV19, the J call TRBJ2-7; possibly TRBD2 for D (5 bases). The CDR3 length is 17 residues. Germline loops: CDR1 LNHDA, CDR2 SQIVND (reference sequence). The V end was cut by 0 bases, the J end by 4 bases, with 19 bases between. The CDR3 DNA reads as TGTGCCAGTAGTATAGATGGAGGACCAACGGAATCTTACGAGCAGTACTTC. Residues: CASSIDGGPTESYEQYF.

The rearrangement uses TRBV2 and TRBJ2-2; D gene unclear. Germline V lookup: CDR1 SNHLY, CDR2 FYNNEI. V was cut by 5 bases and J by 6 bases, with 4 bases left in between. This CDR3 is built from 11 residues. CDR3 nucleotide sequence: TGTGCCAGCAGTTATCCCGGGGAGCTGTTTTTT. The encoded protein is CASSYPGELFF.

This clone has a handful of counts. The V call is TRBV2, the J call TRBJ2-7; the D gene is possibly TRBD1 (6 bases). The V and J ends lost 3 bases and 0 bases respectively, with 12 bases between them. Germline V gene lookup returns CDR1 SNHLY and CDR2 FYNNEI. The CDR3 consists of 15 residues. CDR3 in DNA: TGTGCCAGCAGTGATGACAGGTCGCGCTCCTACGAGCAGTACTTC. Its protein product is CASSDDRSRSYEQYF.

This chain links TRBV29-1 with TRBJ2-3; 10 bases are shared with TRBD1. CDR3 length equals 18 residues. CDR1 and CDR2 from the germline V gene are SQVTM and ANQGSEA. V was clipped by 8 bases and J by 3 bases; unmatched bases: 20. As DNA, the CDR3 is TGCAGCACCCTCTCGGGGACAGGGGAGACACGGAGGACAGATACGCAGTATTTT. It encodes CSTLSGTGETRRTDTQYF.

The CDR3 spells CASSQVGQGAHLGYTF. The CDR3 nucleotides are TGCGCCAGCAGCCAAGTTGGACAGGGGGCGCATCTTGGCTACACCTTC. The rearrangement uses TRBV4-3 and TRBJ1-2; TRBD1 matches at 11 bases. The V segment lost 1 base and the J segment 7 bases; nucleotides outside the gene matches: 8. The CDR3 has 16 amino acids. The germline V gene has CDR1 LGHNA and CDR2 YSLEER.

This rearrangement joins TRBV6-5 to TRBJ2-3; D is possibly TRBD2 (6 bases). Trimming took 2 bases from V and 2 from J, leaving 11 bases between them. Per the germline V gene, CDR1 is MNHEY and CDR2 is SVGAGI. The CDR3 is 15 residues long. This CDR3 reads CASSYGGFDTDTQYF. Written as DNA, the CDR3 is TGTGCCAGCAGTTACGGGGGGTTCGACACAGATACGCAGTATTTT.

This chain joins TRBV28 and TRBJ1-2; 8 bases match TRBD1. The V gene's germline CDR1 is MDHEN and CDR2 SYDVKM. V lost 6 bases, J lost 7 bases, and 7 bases stayed unmatched. The length of the CDR3 is 13 residues. The DNA for the CDR3 is TGTGCCAGCAGAAACACAGGGGGGGCTGGCTACACCTTC. This sequence encodes CASRNTGGAGYTF.

The V call is TRBV30, the J call TRBJ2-7; 7 bases fit TRBD2. Trimming at V came to 5 bases and at J to 6 bases, leaving 4 bases not matched to a gene. Looked up from germline, CDR1 is GTSNPN and CDR2 is SVGIG (reference sequence). This CDR3 is 11 amino acids long. CDR3 region: CAWLLATEQYF. The CDR3 DNA reads as TGTGCCTGGTTACTAGCGACCGAGCAGTACTTC.

This chain connects TRBV7-3 to TRBJ2-5; 15 bases line up with TRBD2. J lost 2 bases, V lost 5 bases, and 3 bases had no gene match. CDR1 is SGHTA, CDR2 FQGTGA, per germline. The CDR3 length is 16 residues. The CDR3 region has the DNA TGTGCCAGCAGCGAGGGACTAGCGGGGGGTCAAGAGACCCAGTACTTC. As protein: CASSEGLAGGQETQYF.

The CDR3 here is CASSLRTGLDTQYF. CDR3 sequence (DNA): TGTGCCAGCAGCTTACGAACAGGGTTGGATACGCAGTATTTT. The chain uses TRBV5-4 and TRBJ2-3, with a possible D match to TRBD1 (6 bases). This CDR3 is built from 14 residues. V lost 2 bases and J lost 6, with 13 bases in between. Germline V lookup: CDR1 SGHNT, CDR2 YYREEE (reference sequence).

V usage is TRBV20-1 and J usage is TRBJ1-4; no clear D. Germline CDR1 DFQATT, CDR2 SNEGSKA (reference sequence). Trimming pared 6 bases from V and 9 bases from J, leaving 11 bases between. There are 11 residues in the CDR3. In nucleotides, the CDR3 is TGCAGTGCCGAAGGAGGGCAAAAACTGTTTTTT. It translates to CSAEGGQKLFF.

The chain couples TRBV28 to TRBJ2-7; 10 bases map to TRBD2. The germline V gene has CDR1 MDHEN and CDR2 SYDVKM. CDR3 length: 13 amino acids. J gave up 4 bases and V 7 bases, and 4 bases lay outside the gene matches. The CDR3 is CASKGLALYEQYF. The CDR3, as DNA: TGTGCCAGCAAGGGACTAGCGCTATACGAGCAGTACTTC. Drawing the rest from reference TRBV28 and TRBJ2-7, the complete variable domain is DVKVTQSSRYLVKRTGEKVFLECVQDMDHENMFWYRQDPGLGLRLIYFSYDVKMKEKGDIPEGYSVSREKKERFSLILESASTNQTSMYLCASKGLALYEQYFGPGTRLTVT.

This clone was seen a single time. The rearrangement links TRBV30 to TRBJ1-5; D is ambiguous. V lost 1 base to trimming and J lost 0 bases, with 4 bases between them. In germline, CDR1 is GTSNPN, CDR2 SVGIG (reference sequence). This CDR3 is 13 amino acids long. The CDR3 DNA reads as TGTGCCTGGAGTGCTAGTAGCAATCAGCCCCAGCATTTT. This translates into CAWSASSNQPQHF.

J is TRBJ2-3 and V is TRBV6-2 or TRBV6-3, with D perhaps TRBD2 (6 bases). Trimming took off 4 bases at V and 1 base at J, with 12 bases between the two ends. Germline V lookup: CDR1 MNHEY, CDR2 SVGEGT. CDR3 length equals 15 residues. The CDR3 here is CASSSPLAGTDTQYF. Here the CDR3 DNA reads TGTGCCAGCAGTTCCCCTTTAGCGGGCACAGATACGCAGTATTTT.

CDR3 region: CASSLWRGKSYNEQFF. As DNA, the CDR3 is TGTGCCAGCAGCTTATGGCGGGGGAAATCCTACAATGAGCAGTTCTTC. The chain links TRBV11-2 to TRBJ2-1, with 7 bases fitting TRBD2. The CDR3 consists of 16 residues. The ends lost 2 bases at V and 1 base at J; junction bases unmatched: 5. Germline V CDR1 and CDR2: SGHAT, FQNNGV. The entire variable domain, with the rest obtained from reference TRBV11-2 and TRBJ2-1, is as follows: EAGVAQSPRYKIIEKRQSVAFWCNPISGHATLYWYQQILGQGPKLLIQFQNNGVVDDSQLPKDRFSAERLKGVDSTLKIQPAKLEDSAVYLCASSLWRGKSYNEQFFGPGTRLTVL.

This clone showed up just once. The CDR3 is CASSFGFSSAPVTANTEAFF. The DNA of the CDR3 is TGTGCCAGCAGTTTCGGTTTTTCTTCTGCCCCGGTTACCGCGAACACTGAAGCTTTCTTT. The chain combines TRBV28 with TRBJ1-1; D gene uncertain. V lost 3 bases and J lost 1, with 27 bases in between. Germline V gives CDR1 MDHEN, CDR2 SYDVKM. CDR3 length: 20 residues. Full variable domain (missing parts from reference TRBV28 and TRBJ1-1): DVKVTQSSRYLVKRTGEKVFLECVQDMDHENMFWYRQDPGLGLRLIYFSYDVKMKEKGDIPEGYSVSREKKERFSLILESASTNQTSMYLCASSFGFSSAPVTANTEAFFGQGTRLTVV.

This chain links TRBV6-5 with TRBJ2-7, with D unclear. Germline V CDR1 and CDR2: MNHEY, SVGAGI. V dropped 0 bases and J dropped 2 bases, with 11 bases sitting between them. This CDR3 region has 15 residues. CDR3 bases: TGTGCCAGCAGTTACTCCCAGGTAACAACCTACGAGCAGTACTTC. Its protein product is CASSYSQVTTYEQYF.

V is TRBV11-2 and J is TRBJ2-2; 10 nucleotides line up with TRBD2. CDR1 and CDR2 from the germline V gene are SGHAT and FQNNGV. V was clipped by 5 bases and J by 4 bases; unmatched bases: 4. The CDR3 contains 15 residues. The CDR3 reads CASSPIAGGTGELFF. CDR3 coding DNA: TGTGCCAGCAGCCCCATAGCGGGGGGCACCGGGGAGCTGTTTTTT.

This clone was counted between two and nine times. The rearrangement links TRBV24-1 to TRBJ1-1, with 11 bases matching TRBD1. V was clipped by 8 bases and J by 5 bases; unmatched bases: 6. The CDR3 has 14 residues. Looked up from germline, CDR1 is KGHDR and CDR2 is SFDVKD. The CDR3 reads CATTGTGGRTEAFF. CDR3 in DNA: TGTGCCACCACCGGGACAGGGGGGCGGACTGAAGCTTTCTTT.

The chain uses TRBV11-2 and TRBJ2-2, with TRBD2 as a possible D gene (6 bases). In germline, CDR1 is SGHAT, CDR2 FQNNGV. The CDR3 spans 15 residues. Trimming removed 7 bases at V and 7 bases at J, with 19 bases between. As DNA, the CDR3 is TGTGCCAGCAACAAAGTAGCGGAAAAGATCGGGGAGCTGTTTTTT. Residues: CASNKVAEKIGELFF.

The chain links TRBV5-6 to TRBJ1-2; maybe TRBD1 (6 bases). Germline V gene data show CDR1 as SGHDT and CDR2 as YYEEEE. This CDR3 contains 13 residues. The V end was cut by 4 bases, the J end by 8 bases, with 15 bases between. CDR3: CASSPIQGRGYTF. DNA of the CDR3: TGTGCCAGCAGCCCAATCCAGGGGCGGGGCTACACCTTC.

The J gene is TRBJ2-7, the V gene TRBV6-5; D remains unclear. V shed 4 bases and J shed 3 bases, with 10 bases lying between them. The CDR3 is made up of 13 amino acids. In germline, CDR1 is MNHEY, CDR2 SVGAGI. The CDR3 DNA follows: TGTGCCAGCAGTTTGGAGCGCAACTACGAGCAGTACTTC. It is translated as CASSLERNYEQYF.

The chain uses TRBV18 and TRBJ1-3, with unresolved D. CDR1 KGHSH and CDR2 LQKENI come from the germline V gene. The ends were cut back, 6 bases at V and 0 bases at J, with 12 bases in the middle. The CDR3 covers 15 residues. The chain's CDR3 is CASSPGLVSGNTIYF. The CDR3 nucleotides are TGTGCCAGCTCTCCCGGACTTGTCTCTGGAAACACCATATATTTT.

The chain is built from TRBV6-5 and TRBJ2-1; 8 nucleotides agree with TRBD2. The V gene end was trimmed by 8 bases and the J gene end by 9 bases; junction bases not matched to a gene: 9. Per the germline V gene, CDR1 is MNHEY and CDR2 is SVGAGI. This CDR3 region has 13 residues. As DNA, the CDR3 is TGTGCCAGCCAAACCGGACTAGCTCTTGAGCAGTTCTTC. Its protein is CASQTGLALEQFF.

The CDR3 DNA follows: TGTGCCAGCAGCTTGAGCAACGAGCAGTACTTC. It translates to CASSLSNEQYF. The V gene is TRBV5-6, the J gene TRBJ2-7, with D unclear. Trimming shortened V by 1 base and J by 5 bases, and 4 bases separated the two germline ends. CDR1 and CDR2 (germline): SGHDT, YYEEEE. This CDR3 region has 11 residues.

The V gene is TRBV10-3, the J gene TRBJ1-3; 7 nucleotides align to TRBD1. Trimming at V came to 5 bases and at J to 3 bases, leaving 4 bases not matched to a gene. This CDR3 has 14 residues. Germline CDR1 is ENHRY and CDR2 is SYGVKD. The CDR3 DNA is TGTGCCATCAGTAGAACAGGGGTTGGAAACACCATATATTTT. It codes for CAISRTGVGNTIYF.

The chain is built from TRBV7-9 and TRBJ1-2; 7 bases agree with TRBD1. V shed 1 base and J 6 bases; nucleotides not matched to a gene: 8. The CDR3 has 15 residues. Per germline, CDR1 SEHNR and CDR2 FQNEAQ (reference sequence). CDR3 nucleotides: TGTGCCAGCAGCTTAGGACAGGGCGTTCTAAATGGCTACACCTTC. It encodes CASSLGQGVLNGYTF. Looking up the rest from reference TRBV7-9 and TRBJ1-2 gives the full variable domain: DTGVSQNPRHKITKRGQNVTFRCDPISEHNRLYWYRQTLGQGPEFLTYFQNEAQLEKSRLLSDRFSAERPKGSFSTLEIQRTEQGDSAMYLCASSLGQGVLNGYTFGSGTRLTVV.

This clone was observed a single time. This chain uses TRBV5-4 with TRBJ2-7; D might be TRBD2 (5 bases). V lost 1 base, J lost 2 bases, and 13 bases lay in between. The CDR3 runs 15 residues. Germline V gene data show CDR1 as SGHNT and CDR2 as YYREEE (reference sequence). The CDR3 is CASSLLGRGPYEQYF. The CDR3 DNA reads TGTGCCAGCAGCTTGTTGGGCCGGGGTCCCTACGAGCAGTACTTC.

The chain recombines TRBV5-1 with TRBJ2-5, with TRBD2 matching over 9 bases. CDR1 is SGHRS and CDR2 is YFSETQ in the germline V gene. V lost 4 bases, J lost 6 bases, and 10 bases stayed unmatched. This CDR3 region has 15 residues. CDR3 sequence (DNA): TGCGCCAGCAGCCTGGCCGCGGGAGGGCCAAAGACCCAGTACTTC. Its protein product is CASSLAAGGPKTQYF.

Comments on this clone: Other DNA sequences from this sample encode an identical CDR3 as well. The chain has TRBV5-1 and TRBJ2-1; 8 nucleotides agree with TRBD2. CDR3 length equals 14 residues. Trimming cost V 4 bases and J 4 bases; bases outside gene matches: 4. Germline-derived CDR1 and CDR2 are SGHRS and YFSETQ. This CDR3 reads CASSPAGGYNEQFF. In DNA, the CDR3 is TGCGCCAGCAGCCCGGCGGGAGGTTACAATGAGCAGTTCTTC.